A single sample is the source of the 20 T cell receptor beta chains below, sequenced in a study of identical twins. A single record per CDR3 protein comes from TCRdb applying MiXCR to the 5' RACE reads. The table lists 1.5 million or so distinct CDR3 sequences, around 29% of them singletons. The sequenced sample was cord blood. The receptors derive from a newborn girl in good health.

This chain joins TRBV20-1 and TRBJ2-1, with D possibly TRBD2 on 6 matching bases. CDR3 length: 16 amino acids. The ends were cut back, 4 bases at V and 5 bases at J, with 21 bases in the middle. Germline loops: CDR1 DFQATT, CDR2 SNEGSKA (reference sequence). This CDR3 reads CSANPLSGRRDNEQFF. The CDR3 nucleotides are TGCAGTGCTAACCCTCTTAGCGGACGAAGGGACAATGAGCAGTTCTTC.

This clonotype was seen more than once but under ten times. J is TRBJ1-5 and V is TRBV20-1; 8 positions agree with TRBD1. Germline V CDR1 and CDR2: DFQATT, SNEGSKA (reference sequence). The CDR3 is 16 residues long. V lost 6 bases, J lost 0 bases, and 10 bases stayed unmatched. CDR3 DNA sequence: TGCAGTGCCATACCCTCGACAGGGGCTAGCAATCAGCCCCAGCATTTT. This codes for CSAIPSTGASNQPQHF.

The rearrangement joins TRBV12-3 or TRBV12-4 to TRBJ2-5, with 7 nucleotides matching TRBD2. Judging by the DNA end, TRBJ2-7 fits better; the J call may be wrong. This CDR3 region has 15 residues. Written as DNA, the CDR3 is TGTGCCAGCAGCCCTGGGGAACTAGCGCGCTACGAGCAGTACTTC. This gives the protein CASSPGELARYEQYF.

CDR3 sequence (DNA): TGTGCCAGCAGTTCCCTCCCGGGACAGCACAGCTCCTATAATTCACCCCTCCACTTT. This sequence encodes CASSSLPGQHSSYNSPLHF. The chain couples TRBV2 to TRBJ1-6; 7 nucleotides align to TRBD1. Trimming took 5 bases from V and 0 from J; bases not matched to a gene: 13. CDR3 length: 19 residues. Germline CDR1 reads SNHLY; CDR2 reads FYNNEI.

The gene calls are TRBV20-1 and TRBJ2-3, with 10 bases identical to TRBD2. Trimming took 0 bases from V and 7 from J; bases not matched to a gene: 10. The CDR3 has 16 residues. Germline V gene lookup returns CDR1 DFQATT and CDR2 SNEGSKA (reference sequence). The CDR3 nucleotides are TGCAGTGCTAGAGATATACTAAGCGGGGGGGGCTATACGCAGTATTTT. Its translation: CSARDILSGGGYTQYF.

The chain has TRBV28 and TRBJ2-3; 7 bases match TRBD1. The CDR3 loop spans 14 amino acids. CDR1 is MDHEN and CDR2 is SYDVKM in the germline V gene. With 4 bases clipped from V and 3 bases from J, the junction kept 4 bases outside the gene matches. CDR3 sequence reads: CASSWGTATDTQYF. The CDR3 DNA is TGTGCCAGCAGTTGGGGGACAGCAACAGATACGCAGTATTTT.

The rearrangement uses TRBV7-2 and TRBJ2-7; possibly TRBD1 for D (5 bases). CDR1 SGHTA and CDR2 FQGNSA come from the germline V gene. CDR3 size: 14 residues. Trimming left V 2 bases short and J 0 bases short, with 8 bases between. The CDR3 protein is CASSLMTASYEQYF. CDR3 nucleotides: TGTGCCAGCAGCTTAATGACAGCCTCCTACGAGCAGTACTTC.

Details on this clonotype: One end of the junction fails to match germline, which may point to a read error. The chain joins TRBV12-3 or TRBV12-4 to TRBJ2-3; 7 bases line up with TRBD2. The CDR3 totals 18 residues. CDR3 in amino acids: CASSIDNTGGSGTDTQYF. In DNA, the CDR3 is TGTGCCAGCAGTATAGACAACACAGGCGGGAGTGGTACAGATACACAGTATTTT.

This chain links TRBV7-2 with TRBJ2-4; TRBD1 agrees at 8 bases. The end of the DNA aligns better with TRBJ2-5, so the J call may be wrong. The CDR3 runs to 18 residues. The germline V gene has CDR1 SGHTA and CDR2 FQGNSA. The CDR3 nucleotides read TGTGCCAGCAGCCTAATTTTAATTTTTGGGACAGGCCAAGAGACCCAGTACTTC. This translates into CASSLILIFGTGQETQYF.

Notes on this clonotype: It may be a read error: a sequence one base away is much more abundant. The chain employs TRBV12-3 or TRBV12-4 and TRBJ2-7; 12 nucleotides align to TRBD2. This CDR3 spans 15 amino acids. Losses at the gene ends were 5 bases for V and 7 bases for J; bases not matched to a gene: 9. CDR3 protein: CASSLLAGGSWEQYF. The CDR3 DNA follows: TGTGCCAGCAGTCTTCTAGCGGGAGGGTCCTGGGAGCAGTACTTC.

In regard to this clonotype: One junction end does not reproduce the germline sequence, and a read error may be involved. The V gene is TRBV2, the J gene TRBJ2-1; D is ambiguous. Germline CDR1 is SNHLY and CDR2 is FYNNEI. The CDR3 totals 12 residues. CDR3 sequence reads: CASSGSHNEQFF. DNA of the CDR3: TGCGCCAGCAGTGGCTCCCACAATGAGCAGTTCTTC.

The rearrangement joins TRBV5-1 to TRBJ1-1, with TRBD1 identical over 8 bases. The CDR3 sequence is 19 residues long. Trimming removed 1 base from V and 1 base from J; junction bases left unmatched: 15. Germline CDR1 reads SGHRS; CDR2 reads YFSETQ. The CDR3 nucleotides are TGCGCCAGCAGCTTGAGAGTAGGGTCAGGGGGCATTTCGAACACTGAAGCTTTCTTT. Translating gives CASSLRVGSGGISNTEAFF.

This clonotype has a count of ten or more. This chain links TRBV5-1 with TRBJ2-3; TRBD2 is a possible D gene (6 bases). The CDR3 is 14 amino acids. Germline V gene data show CDR1 as SGHRS and CDR2 as YFSETQ. V shed 4 bases and J shed 1 base, with 10 bases lying between them. DNA for the CDR3: TGCGCCAGCAGCCTTCCTAGCGGCACAGATACGCAGTATTTT. Translating it yields CASSLPSGTDTQYF.

The chain recombines TRBV9 with TRBJ2-1; a weak D match, TRBD1 (6 bases). The CDR3 has 14 amino acids. Trimming removed 4 bases at V and 3 bases at J, with 11 bases between. Germline loops: CDR1 SGDLS, CDR2 YYNGEE. CDR3 region: CASSSPGHYNEQFF. In DNA form, the CDR3 reads TGTGCCAGCAGCTCCCCGGGACACTACAATGAGCAGTTCTTC.

There are many counts of this clonotype. The J gene is TRBJ2-1, the V gene TRBV20-1; perhaps TRBD2 as D (5 bases). Trimming stripped 0 bases from V and 14 bases from J, with 17 bases between. The CDR3 extends over 13 amino acids. From germline, CDR1 is DFQATT and CDR2 SNEGSKA (reference sequence). The CDR3 DNA reads TGCAGTGCTAGAGAGAGGCTAGCACCTAGGGAGTTCTTC. It codes for CSARERLAPREFF.

A single count supports this clonotype. One end of the junction is discordant with germline, which a read error may explain. The V and J genes are TRBV27 and TRBJ1-4; D perhaps matches TRBD1 (5 bases). This CDR3 is built from 14 residues. Germline CDR1 and CDR2: MNHEY and SMNVEV (reference sequence). CDR3 loop: CAGSLSRSGRALFF. CDR3 nucleotides: TGTGCCGGCAGTTTATCGAGATCGGGGCGGGCTCTGTTTTTT.

The genes are TRBV12-3 or TRBV12-4 and TRBJ2-3, with D maybe TRBD1 (5 bases). V was pared by 2 bases and J by 7 bases, with 7 bases between. The CDR3 is 12 residues long. As DNA, the CDR3 is TGTGCCAGCAGTTTAAACAGGAATACGCAGTATTTT. This translates into CASSLNRNTQYF.

This clonotype appeared a few times. The V call is TRBV25-1, the J call TRBJ2-3; 7 bases fit TRBD1. J lost 1 base, V lost 3 bases, and 10 bases had no gene match. This CDR3 region has 17 residues. In germline, CDR1 is MGHDK, CDR2 SYGVNS. CDR3 nucleotides: TGTGCCAGCAGTGACCTTTGGGGCCAGGGGGGCACAGATACGCAGTATTTT. The encoded protein is CASSDLWGQGGTDTQYF.

CDR3 region: CASSPILGLAGDEQFF. CDR3 nucleotide sequence: TGTGCCAGCAGCCCCATCCTGGGACTAGCGGGAGATGAGCAGTTCTTC. The chain links TRBV25-1 to TRBJ2-1; 14 positions match TRBD2. The CDR3 consists of 16 residues. Germline lookup yields CDR1 MGHDK and CDR2 SYGVNS. Germline trimming cut 6 bases from V and 8 bases from J; bases unmatched to any gene: 9.

The chain uses TRBV7-9 and TRBJ2-7; no firm D call. There are 15 residues in the CDR3. Trimming removed 5 bases at V and 7 bases at J, with 21 bases between. The V gene's germline CDR1 is SEHNR and CDR2 FQNEAQ (reference sequence). The DNA of the CDR3 is TGTGCCAGCAGCCTAGAGGCGGCAGTGCCCAATGAGCAGTACTTC. It yields the protein CASSLEAAVPNEQYF.